The T cell receptor (beta chain) under discussion was sequenced for a study of cytomegalovirus exposure and HLA in healthy donors. Findings and caveats of the study: Among TCR beta chains, those listed as cytomegalovirus-associated numbered more than 150. Most TCR sequences were seen very rarely across donors, but some public TCRs occurred in many.

Notes on this clone: The antigen remains unidentified.

The germline V gene encodes CDR1 SNHLY and CDR2 FYNNEI. V shed 6 bases and J shed 4 bases, with 16 bases lying between them. The CDR3 is made up of 15 amino acids. Assay: immunoSEQ multiplex PCR; the TCRdb copy retains only in-frame clones and omits some. The table records roughly 330,000 clones, around 90% of them present only once. The sequence was collected from a woman aged 30 to 39 in good health and CMV-seropositive. The specimen sequenced was PBMCs. The chain couples TRBV2 to TRBJ1-5, with D uncertain. The CDR3 region has the DNA TGTGCCAGCAGCACACCTTGGACGGAGAATCAGCCCCAGCATTTT. Its protein is CASSTPWTENQPQHF. The whole variable domain, remainder taken from reference TRBV2 and TRBJ1-5, is EPEVTQTPSHQVTQMGQEVILRCVPISNHLYFYWYRQILGQKVEFLVSFYNNEISEKSEIFDDQFSVERPDGSNFTLKIRSTKLEDSAMYFCASSTPWTENQPQHFGDGTRLSIL.